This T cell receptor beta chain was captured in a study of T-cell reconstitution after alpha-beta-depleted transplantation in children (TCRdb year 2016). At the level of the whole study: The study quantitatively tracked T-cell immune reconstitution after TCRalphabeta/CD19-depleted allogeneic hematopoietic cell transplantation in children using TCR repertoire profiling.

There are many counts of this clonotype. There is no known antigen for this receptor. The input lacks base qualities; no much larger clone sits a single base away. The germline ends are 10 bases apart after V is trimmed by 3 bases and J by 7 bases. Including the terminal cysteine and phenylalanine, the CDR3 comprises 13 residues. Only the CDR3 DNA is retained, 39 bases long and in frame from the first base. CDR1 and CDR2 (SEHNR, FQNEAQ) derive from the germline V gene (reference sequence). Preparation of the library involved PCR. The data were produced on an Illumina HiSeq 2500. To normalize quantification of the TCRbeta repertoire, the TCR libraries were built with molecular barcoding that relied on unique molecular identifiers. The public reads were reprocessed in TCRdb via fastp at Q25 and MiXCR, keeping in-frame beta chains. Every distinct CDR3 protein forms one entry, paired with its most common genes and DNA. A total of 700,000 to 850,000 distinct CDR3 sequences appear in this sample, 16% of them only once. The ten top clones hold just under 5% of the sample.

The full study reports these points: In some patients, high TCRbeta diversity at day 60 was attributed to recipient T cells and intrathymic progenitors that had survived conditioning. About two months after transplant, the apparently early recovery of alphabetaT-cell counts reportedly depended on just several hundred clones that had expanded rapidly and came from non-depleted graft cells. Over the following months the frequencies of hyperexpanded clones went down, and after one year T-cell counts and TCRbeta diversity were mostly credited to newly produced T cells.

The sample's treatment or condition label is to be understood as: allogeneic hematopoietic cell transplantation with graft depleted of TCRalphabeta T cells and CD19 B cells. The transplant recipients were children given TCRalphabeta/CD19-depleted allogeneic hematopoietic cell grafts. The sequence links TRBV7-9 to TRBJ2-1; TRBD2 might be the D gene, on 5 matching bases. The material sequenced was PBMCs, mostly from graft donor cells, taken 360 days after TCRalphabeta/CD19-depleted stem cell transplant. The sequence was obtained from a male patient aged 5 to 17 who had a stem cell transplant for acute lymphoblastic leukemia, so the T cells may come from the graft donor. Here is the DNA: TGTGCCAGCAGCTTGTATAGAGGGAATGAGCAGTTCTTC. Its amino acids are CASSLYRGNEQFF.